The 9 T cell receptor beta chains listed next were all sequenced from one sample in a study of T cells in Graves' hyperthyroidism and ophthalmopathy. TCR beta CDR3 sequences were amplified from RNA transcripts. During a first-round RT-PCR of the TCR CDR3, the HTBI primer set was used. MiXCR, applied by TCRdb to the multiplex PCR reads, yields one record per CDR3 protein. Found here are roughly 570,000 distinct CDR3 sequences, roughly 50% of them singletons; the top ten hold roughly 7.7%. Sequenced material: peripheral blood or thyroid tissue (not recorded which). The receptors originated from a young woman with Graves' hyperthyroidism.

This clonotype was picked up many times. The chain recombines TRBV4-1 with TRBJ2-7; 8 bases agree with TRBD2. With 1 base clipped from V and 4 bases from J, the junction kept 6 bases outside the gene matches. The CDR3 spans 15 residues. Germline CDR1 is MGHRA and CDR2 is YSYEKL. The DNA of the CDR3 is TGCGCCAGCAGCCAAGTTCAGCGGGAGTTTTACGAGCAGTACTTC. This codes for CASSQVQREFYEQYF.

The chain links TRBV20-1 to TRBJ1-1; D is ambiguous. V was clipped by 6 bases and J by 1 base, with 9 bases between them. Germline values: CDR1 DFQATT, CDR2 SNEGSKA (reference sequence). The CDR3 is 12 residues long. The CDR3 bases are TGCAGTGCCGCGACACCGAACACTGAAGCTTTCTTT. Translating it yields CSAATPNTEAFF.

The chain employs TRBV19 and TRBJ1-4; D unclear. Looked up from germline, CDR1 is LNHDA and CDR2 is SQIVND (reference sequence). This CDR3 has 11 amino acids. The V and J ends lost 0 bases and 9 bases respectively, with 2 bases between them. This CDR3 reads CASSIDQKLFF. The CDR3 DNA reads as TGTGCCAGTAGTATAGATCAAAAACTGTTTTTT.

To note about this clonotype: An end of the junction differs from the germline gene, which may be a read error. The chain uses TRBV4-2 and TRBJ1-2; D gene uncertain. The CDR3 has 14 amino acids. Looked up from germline, CDR1 is LGHNA and CDR2 is YNFKEQ. In nucleotides, the CDR3 is TGTGCCAGCGGCCAACCACCGGGCACCCATGGCTACACCTTC. Its protein is CASGQPPGTHGYTF.

This sequence joins TRBV20-1 and TRBJ2-3, with no clear D. This CDR3 has 12 amino acids. Trimming removed 5 bases at V and 0 bases at J, with 6 bases between. Germline V lookup: CDR1 DFQATT, CDR2 SNEGSKA (reference sequence). The CDR3: CSAPDSTDTQYF. DNA of the CDR3: TGCAGTGCTCCGGACAGCACAGATACGCAGTATTTT.

The chain carries TRBV15 and TRBJ2-7, with 9 bases matching TRBD1. Germline V gene sequence: CDR1 LNHNV, CDR2 YYDKDF (reference sequence). This CDR3 is 14 amino acids long. The junction had 2 bases not matched to a gene; V was cut back by 1 base and J by 4 bases. CDR3 region: CATSRGTGVYEQYF. The CDR3, as DNA: TGTGCCACCAGCAGAGGGACAGGGGTATACGAGCAGTACTTC.

This chain connects TRBV14 to TRBJ2-7; no firm D call. Trimming left V 8 bases short and J 4 bases short, with 24 bases between. The CDR3 runs 16 residues. Looked up from germline, CDR1 is SGHDN and CDR2 is FVKESK. CDR3 coding DNA: TGTGCCAGCTCACCACCACGGGCGGTCTTTCTTTACGAGCAGTACTTC. Translating gives CASSPPRAVFLYEQYF.

About this clonotype itself: A junction end diverges from the germline sequence, so it may reflect a read error. This sequence joins TRBV24-1 and TRBJ2-1; 7 bases align to TRBD1. The CDR3 has 17 residues. Germline CDR1 is KGHDR and CDR2 is SFDVKD. CDR3 bases: TGTGCCACCAGTGATTCTCCTGACAGGGCCCTCTACAATGAGCGGTTCTTC. It translates to CATSDSPDRALYNERFF.

The count of this clonotype is one. The rearrangement links TRBV29-1 to TRBJ2-6; TRBD1 agrees at 10 bases. J gave up 11 bases and V 3 bases, and 4 bases lay outside the gene matches. The CDR3 extends over 13 amino acids. Germline CDR1 reads SQVTM; CDR2 reads ANQGSEA. The CDR3 DNA sequence: TGCAGCGTTGATGGACAGGGGGGCTACGTCCTGACTTTC. Its translation is CSVDGQGGYVLTF.